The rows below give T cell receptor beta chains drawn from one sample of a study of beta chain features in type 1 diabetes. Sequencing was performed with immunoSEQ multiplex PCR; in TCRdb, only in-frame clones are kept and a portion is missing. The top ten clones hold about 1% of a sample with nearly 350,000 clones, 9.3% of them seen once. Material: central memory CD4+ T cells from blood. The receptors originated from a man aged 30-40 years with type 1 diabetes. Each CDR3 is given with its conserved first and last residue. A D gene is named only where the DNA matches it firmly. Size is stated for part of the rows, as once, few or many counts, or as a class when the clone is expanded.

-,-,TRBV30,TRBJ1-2,CAWSGTSGFRGYTF,TGTGCCTGGAGTGGGACAAGTGGATTTCGTGGCTACACCTTC
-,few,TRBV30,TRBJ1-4,CAWSVGQGREKLFF,TGTGCCTGGAGTGTTGGGCAAGGAAGGGAAAAACTGTTTTTT
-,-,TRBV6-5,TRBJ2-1,CASSYVGSSYNEQFF,TGTGCCAGCAGTTACGTCGGAAGCTCCTACAATGAGCAGTTCTTC
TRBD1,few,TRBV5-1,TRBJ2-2,CASSAGTGAGELFF,TGCGCCAGCAGCGCCGGGACAGGGGCCGGGGAGCTGTTTTTT
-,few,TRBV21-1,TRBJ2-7,CASRCSPAGGSYEQYF,TGTGCCAGCAGATGCTCCCCAGCGGGGGGATCCTACGAGCAGTACTTC
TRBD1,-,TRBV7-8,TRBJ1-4,CASSLRQGNEKLFF,TGTGCCAGCAGCTTAAGACAGGGTAACGAAAAACTGTTTTTT
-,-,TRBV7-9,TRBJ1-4,CASGPGVATNEKLFF,TGTGCCAGCGGACCGGGGGTGGCAACTAATGAAAAACTGTTTTTT
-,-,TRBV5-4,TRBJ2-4,CASSLGGQLAKNIQYF,TGTGCCAGCAGCCTGGGGGGACAGTTAGCCAAAAACATTCAGTACTTC
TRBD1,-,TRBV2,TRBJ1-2,CATRDRGGLHGYTF,TGTGCCACCCGGGACAGGGGAGGTCTCCATGGCTACACCTTC
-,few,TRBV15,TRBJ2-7,CATSSGGGSEQYF,TGTGCCACCAGCTCCGGTGGGGGCTCCGAGCAGTACTTC
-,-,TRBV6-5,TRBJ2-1,CASSSYGPKNEQFF,TGTGCCAGCAGTTCTTATGGGCCCAAGAATGAGCAGTTCTTC
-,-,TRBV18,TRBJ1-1,CASSPEASGGEAFF,TGTGCCAGCTCACCAGAGGCATCGGGGGGTGAAGCTTTCTTT
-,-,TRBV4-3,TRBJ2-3,CASSQVGQRDGVDTQYF,TGCGCCAGCAGCCAAGTCGGGCAGAGGGACGGGGTGGATACGCAGTATTTT
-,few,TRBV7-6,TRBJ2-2,CASSLEAGSGELFF,TGTGCCAGCAGCTTAGAGGCGGGTTCCGGGGAGCTGTTTTTT
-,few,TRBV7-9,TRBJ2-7,CASSLGQEQYF,TGTGCCAGCAGCTTGGGACAAGAGCAGTACTTC
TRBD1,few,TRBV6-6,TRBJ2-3,CASKFGQGGDTQYF,TGTGCCAGCAAATTCGGACAGGGTGGAGATACGCAGTATTTT
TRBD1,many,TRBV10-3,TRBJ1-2,CAISGDSYGYTF,TGTGCCATCAGTGGGGACAGTTATGGCTACACCTTC
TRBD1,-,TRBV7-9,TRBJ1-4,CASSPSDRGGGKLFF,TGTGCCAGCAGCCCCTCCGACAGGGGAGGTGGAAAACTGTTTTTT
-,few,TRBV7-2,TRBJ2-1,CASSLGGGGHNEQFF,TGTGCCAGCAGCTTAGGCGGCGGGGGCCACAATGAGCAGTTCTTC
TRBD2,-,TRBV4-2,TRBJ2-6,CASSQASFGGAGANVLTF,TGTGCCAGCAGCCAAGCTTCTTTCGGGGGGGCTGGGGCCAACGTCCTGACTTTC
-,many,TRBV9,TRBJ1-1,CASSPEGGRNTEAFF,TGTGCCAGCAGCCCCGAGGGGGGCCGGAACACTGAAGCTTTCTTT
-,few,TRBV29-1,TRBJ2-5,CSVDHGKSQETQYF,TGCAGCGTTGATCACGGGAAAAGCCAAGAGACCCAGTACTTC
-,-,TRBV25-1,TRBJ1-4,CASSGYRDNEKLFF,TGTGCCAGCAGTGGCTACAGGGATAATGAAAAACTGTTTTTT
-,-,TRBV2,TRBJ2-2,CASRMMRSGELFF,TGTGCCAGCAGGATGATGAGGTCCGGGGAGCTGTTTTTT
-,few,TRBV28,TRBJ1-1,CASSPHVRHTEAFF,TGTGCCAGCAGCCCACACGTACGGCACACTGAAGCTTTCTTT
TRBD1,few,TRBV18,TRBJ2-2,CASSQGTGNTGELFF,TGTGCCAGCTCCCAAGGGACAGGGAACACCGGGGAGCTGTTTTTT
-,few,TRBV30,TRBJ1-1,CAWSRNTEAFF,TGTGCCTGGAGTCGAAACACTGAAGCTTTCTTT
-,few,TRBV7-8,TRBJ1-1,CASSNTGSATEAFF,TGTGCCAGCAGCAACACAGGCTCCGCCACTGAAGCTTTCTTT
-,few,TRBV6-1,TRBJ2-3,CASSGRDTISTDTQYF,TGTGCCAGCAGTGGCCGGGATACCATTTCCACAGATACGCAGTATTTT
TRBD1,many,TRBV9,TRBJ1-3,CASSVAGGGNTIYF,TGTGCCAGCAGCGTAGCAGGGGGTGGAAACACCATATATTTT
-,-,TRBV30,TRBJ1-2,CAWSLNLVGYTF,TGTGCCTGGAGTCTCAATTTGGTTGGCTACACCTTC
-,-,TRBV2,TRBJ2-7,CASSDWTADNYEQYF,TGTGCCAGCAGTGACTGGACCGCCGATAACTACGAGCAGTACTTC
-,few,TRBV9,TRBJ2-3,CASSVSSLSTDTQYF,TGTGCCAGCAGCGTTAGCTCCCTAAGCACAGATACGCAGTATTTT
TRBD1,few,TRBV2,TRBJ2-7,CASKGQGDEQYF,TGTGCCAGCAAGGGACAGGGCGACGAGCAGTACTTC
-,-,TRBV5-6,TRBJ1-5,CASSWGMGGEDQPQHF,TGTGCCAGCAGCTGGGGGATGGGGGGCGAGGATCAGCCCCAGCATTTT
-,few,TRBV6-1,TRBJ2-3,CASSSQTDTQYF,TGTGCCAGCAGCTCCCAAACAGATACGCAGTATTTT
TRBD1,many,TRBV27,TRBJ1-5,CASGKGQSNQPQHF,TGTGCCAGCGGGAAGGGACAGTCCAATCAGCCCCAGCATTTT
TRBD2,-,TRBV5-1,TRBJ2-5,CASSLGGLAEETQYF,TGCGCCAGCAGCTTGGGAGGACTAGCGGAAGAGACCCAGTACTTC
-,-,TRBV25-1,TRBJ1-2,CASSDGGRNYGYTF,TGTGCCAGCAGTGATGGAGGGCGCAACTATGGCTACACCTTC
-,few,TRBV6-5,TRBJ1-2,CASSYSLSQGGYTF,TGTGCCAGCAGTTACTCACTAAGTCAGGGTGGCTACACCTTC
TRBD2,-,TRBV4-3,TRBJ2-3,CASSQDYGTSGGRTDTQYF,TGCGCCAGCAGCCAAGATTACGGGACTAGCGGGGGGCGGACAGATACGCAGTATTTT
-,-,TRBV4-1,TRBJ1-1,CASSQGRNTEAFF,TGCGCCAGCAGCCAAGGGCGGAACACTGAAGCTTTCTTT
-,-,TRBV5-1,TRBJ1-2,CASSPLTAVTGGYTF,TGCGCCAGCAGCCCCCTGACAGCGGTTACAGGGGGCTACACCTTC
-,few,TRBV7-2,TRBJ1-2,CASSLVGAGYTF,TGTGCCAGCAGCTTAGTGGGTGCTGGCTACACCTTC
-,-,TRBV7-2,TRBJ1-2,CASSLLTRERGYTF,TGTGCCAGCAGCTTACTTACGAGGGAGCGTGGCTACACCTTC
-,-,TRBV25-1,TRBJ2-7,CASTIYYEQYF,TGTGCCAGCACGATCTACTACGAGCAGTACTTC
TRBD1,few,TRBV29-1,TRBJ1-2,CSVELLQGVDGYTF,TGCAGCGTTGAACTATTGCAGGGGGTAGATGGCTACACCTTC
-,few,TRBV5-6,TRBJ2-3,CASSGYGRGGADTQYF,TGTGCCAGCAGCGGCTATGGCCGGGGCGGGGCAGATACGCAGTATTTT
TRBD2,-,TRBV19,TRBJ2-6,CASSIEAWGLAASGANVLTF,TGTGCCAGTAGTATCGAGGCCTGGGGACTAGCTGCCTCTGGGGCCAACGTCCTGACTTTC
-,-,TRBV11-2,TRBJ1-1,CASSRSQNTEAFF,TGTGCCAGCAGCCGTAGTCAGAACACTGAAGCTTTCTTT
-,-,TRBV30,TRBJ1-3,CAWSRGSGNTIYF,TGTGCCTGGAGTAGGGGGTCTGGAAACACCATATATTTT
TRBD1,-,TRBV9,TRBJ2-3,CASSVQTPAGTGGTDTQYF,TGTGCCAGCAGCGTTCAGACCCCTGCCGGGACAGGGGGCACAGATACGCAGTATTTT
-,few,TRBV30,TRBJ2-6,CAWSVQYSGANVLTF,TGTGCCTGGAGTGTACAGTACTCTGGGGCCAACGTCCTGACTTTC
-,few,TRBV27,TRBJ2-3,CASSMWTVSTDTQYF,TGTGCCAGCAGTATGTGGACAGTTAGCACAGATACGCAGTATTTT
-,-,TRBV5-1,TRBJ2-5,CASSPGSQSETQYF,TGCGCCAGCAGCCCAGGGTCCCAATCGGAGACCCAGTACTTC
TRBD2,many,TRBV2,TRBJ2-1,CASSRTSGGGSYNEQFF,TGTGCCAGCAGTAGGACTAGCGGGGGCGGCTCCTACAATGAGCAGTTCTTC
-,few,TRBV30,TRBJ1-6,CAWSSYNSPLHF,TGTGCCTGGAGCTCCTATAATTCACCCCTCCACTTT
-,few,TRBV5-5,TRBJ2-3,CASSLGQGLTDTQYF,TGTGCCAGCAGCTTGGGGCAGGGCCTAACAGATACGCAGTATTTT
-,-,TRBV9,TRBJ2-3,CASSVGGSTDTQYF,TGTGCCAGCAGCGTGGGCGGGAGCACAGATACGCAGTATTTT